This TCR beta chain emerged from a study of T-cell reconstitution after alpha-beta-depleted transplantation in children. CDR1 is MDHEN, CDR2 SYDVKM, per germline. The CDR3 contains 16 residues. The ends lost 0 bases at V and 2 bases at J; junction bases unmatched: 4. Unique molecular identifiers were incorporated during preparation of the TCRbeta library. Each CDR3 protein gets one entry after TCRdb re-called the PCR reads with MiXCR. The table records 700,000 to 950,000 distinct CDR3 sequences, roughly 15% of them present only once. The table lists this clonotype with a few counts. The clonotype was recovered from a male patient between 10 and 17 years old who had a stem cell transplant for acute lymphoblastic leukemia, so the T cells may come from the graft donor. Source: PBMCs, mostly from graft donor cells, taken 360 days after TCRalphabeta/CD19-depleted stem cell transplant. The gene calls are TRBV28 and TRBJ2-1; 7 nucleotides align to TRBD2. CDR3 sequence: CASSLWGLAAYNEQFF. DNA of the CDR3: TGTGCCAGCAGTTTATGGGGGCTAGCGGCCTACAATGAGCAGTTCTTC. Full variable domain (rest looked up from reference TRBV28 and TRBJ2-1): DVKVTQSSRYLVKRTGEKVFLECVQDMDHENMFWYRQDPGLGLRLIYFSYDVKMKEKGDIPEGYSVSREKKERFSLILESASTNQTSMYLCASSLWGLAAYNEQFFGPGTRLTVL.